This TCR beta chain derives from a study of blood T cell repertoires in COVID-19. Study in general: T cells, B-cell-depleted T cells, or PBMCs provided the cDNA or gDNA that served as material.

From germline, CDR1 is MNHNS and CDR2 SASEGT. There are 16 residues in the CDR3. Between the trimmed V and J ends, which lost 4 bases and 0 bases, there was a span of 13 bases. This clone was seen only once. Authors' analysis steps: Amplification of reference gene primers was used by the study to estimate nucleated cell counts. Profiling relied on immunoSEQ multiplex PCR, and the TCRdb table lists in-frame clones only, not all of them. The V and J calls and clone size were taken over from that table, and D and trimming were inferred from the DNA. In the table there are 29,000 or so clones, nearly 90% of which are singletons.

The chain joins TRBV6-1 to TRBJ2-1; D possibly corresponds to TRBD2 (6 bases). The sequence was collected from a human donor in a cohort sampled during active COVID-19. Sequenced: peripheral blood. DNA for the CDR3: TGTGCCAGCAGTGTGGAGCGGGCCAGCTCCTACAATGAGCAGTTCTTC. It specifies CASSVERASSYNEQFF.